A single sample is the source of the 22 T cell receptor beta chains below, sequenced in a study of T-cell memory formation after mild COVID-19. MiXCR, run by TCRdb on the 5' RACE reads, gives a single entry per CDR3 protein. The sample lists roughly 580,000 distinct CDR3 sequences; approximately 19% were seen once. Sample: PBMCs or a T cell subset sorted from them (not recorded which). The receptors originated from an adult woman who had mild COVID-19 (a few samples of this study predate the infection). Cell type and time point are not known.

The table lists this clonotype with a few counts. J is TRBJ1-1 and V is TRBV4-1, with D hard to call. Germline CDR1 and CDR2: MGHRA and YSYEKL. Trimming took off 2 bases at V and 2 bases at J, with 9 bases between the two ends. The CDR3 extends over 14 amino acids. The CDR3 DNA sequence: TGCGCCAGCAGCCAAATTGGTGGAAACACTGAAGCTTTCTTT. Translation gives CASSQIGGNTEAFF.

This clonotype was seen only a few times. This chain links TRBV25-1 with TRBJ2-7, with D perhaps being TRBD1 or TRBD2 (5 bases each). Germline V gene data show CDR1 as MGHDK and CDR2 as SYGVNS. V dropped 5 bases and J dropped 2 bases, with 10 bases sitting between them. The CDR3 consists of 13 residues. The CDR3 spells CASSKRGTYEQYF. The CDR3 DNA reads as TGTGCCAGCAGTAAGAGGGGAACCTACGAGCAGTACTTC.

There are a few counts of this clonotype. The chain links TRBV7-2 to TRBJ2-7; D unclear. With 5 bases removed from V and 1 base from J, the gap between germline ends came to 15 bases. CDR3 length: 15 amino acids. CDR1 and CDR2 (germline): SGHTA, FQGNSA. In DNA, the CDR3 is TGTGCCAGCAGCCGGATTCAGGAGCCGTCCTACGAGCAGTACTTC. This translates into CASSRIQEPSYEQYF.

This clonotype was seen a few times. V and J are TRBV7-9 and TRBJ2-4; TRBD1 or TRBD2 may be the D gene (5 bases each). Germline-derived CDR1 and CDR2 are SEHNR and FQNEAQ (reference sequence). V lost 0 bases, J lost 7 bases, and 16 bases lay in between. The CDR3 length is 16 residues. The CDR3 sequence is CASSLAVGASVNIQYF. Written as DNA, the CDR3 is TGTGCCAGCAGCTTAGCCGTCGGGGCTTCGGTTAACATTCAGTACTTC.

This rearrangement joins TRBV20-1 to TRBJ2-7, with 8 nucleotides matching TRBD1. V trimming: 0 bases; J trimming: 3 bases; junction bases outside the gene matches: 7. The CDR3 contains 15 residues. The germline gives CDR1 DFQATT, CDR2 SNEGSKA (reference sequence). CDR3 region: CSARDIQGERYEQYF. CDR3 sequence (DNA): TGCAGTGCTAGAGATATACAGGGGGAACGCTACGAGCAGTACTTC.

In DNA form, the CDR3 reads TGTGCCAGCAGTCGAATGAGAGGCACGAATCAGCCCCAGCATTTT. Its translation is CASSRMRGTNQPQHF. V is TRBV2 and J is TRBJ1-5; D is uncertain. The CDR3 consists of 15 residues. Germline lookup yields CDR1 SNHLY and CDR2 FYNNEI. With 5 bases removed from V and 4 bases from J, the gap between germline ends came to 15 bases.

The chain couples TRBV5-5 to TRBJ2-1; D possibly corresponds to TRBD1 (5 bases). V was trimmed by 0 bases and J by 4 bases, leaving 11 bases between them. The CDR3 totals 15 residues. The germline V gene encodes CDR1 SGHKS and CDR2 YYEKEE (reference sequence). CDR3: CASSLVPRAYNEQFF. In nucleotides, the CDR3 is TGTGCCAGCAGCTTGGTCCCCAGGGCATACAATGAGCAGTTCTTC.

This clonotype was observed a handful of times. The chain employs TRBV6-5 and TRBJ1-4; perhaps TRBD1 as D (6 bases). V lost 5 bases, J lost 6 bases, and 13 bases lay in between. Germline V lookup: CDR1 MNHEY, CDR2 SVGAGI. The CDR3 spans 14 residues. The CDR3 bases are TGTGCCAGCAGTCGAGACAGGCTGGATGAAAAACTGTTTTTT. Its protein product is CASSRDRLDEKLFF.

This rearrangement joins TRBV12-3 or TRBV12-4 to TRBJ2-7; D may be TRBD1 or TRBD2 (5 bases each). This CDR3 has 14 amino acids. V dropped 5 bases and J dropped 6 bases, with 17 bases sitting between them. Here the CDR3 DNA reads TGTGCCAGCAGTATCTCCGGGACCCACGGCGAGCAGTACTTC. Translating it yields CASSISGTHGEQYF.

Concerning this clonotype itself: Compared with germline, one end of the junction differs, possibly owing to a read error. CDR3 DNA sequence: TGTGCTAGCAGCTTATGTGGAACTCGAAGCGGGAGTGGGGACAATGAGCAGTTCTTC. Protein: CASSLCGTRSGSGDNEQFF. The chain employs TRBV7-7 and TRBJ2-1; TRBD2 matches at 8 bases. Germline lookup yields CDR1 SSHAT and CDR2 FNYEAQ (reference sequence). The CDR3 has 19 residues.

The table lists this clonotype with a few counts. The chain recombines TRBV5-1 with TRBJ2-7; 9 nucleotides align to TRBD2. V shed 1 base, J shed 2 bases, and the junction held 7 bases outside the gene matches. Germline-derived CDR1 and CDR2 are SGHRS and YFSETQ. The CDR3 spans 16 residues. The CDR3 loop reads CASSLTLAGPTYEQYF. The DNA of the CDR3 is TGCGCCAGCAGCTTGACCCTAGCGGGGCCTACCTACGAGCAGTACTTC.

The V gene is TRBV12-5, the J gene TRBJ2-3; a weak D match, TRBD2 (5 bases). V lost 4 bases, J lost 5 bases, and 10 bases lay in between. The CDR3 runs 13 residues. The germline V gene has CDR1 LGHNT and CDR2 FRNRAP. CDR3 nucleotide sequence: TGTGCTAGTGGTTCCGATGCGGGAGATACGCAGTATTTT. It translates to CASGSDAGDTQYF.

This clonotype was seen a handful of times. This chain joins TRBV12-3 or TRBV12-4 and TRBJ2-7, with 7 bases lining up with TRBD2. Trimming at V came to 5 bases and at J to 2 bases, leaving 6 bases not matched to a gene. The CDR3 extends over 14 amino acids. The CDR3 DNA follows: TGTGCCAGCAGTCCAACTAGCGACGCCTACGAGCAGTACTTC. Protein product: CASSPTSDAYEQYF.

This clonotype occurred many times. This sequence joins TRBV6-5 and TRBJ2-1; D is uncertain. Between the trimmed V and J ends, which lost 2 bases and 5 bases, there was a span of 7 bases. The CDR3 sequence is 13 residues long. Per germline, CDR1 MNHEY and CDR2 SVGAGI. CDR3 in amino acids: CASSYSQNNEQFF. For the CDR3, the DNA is TGTGCCAGCAGTTACAGTCAGAACAATGAGCAGTTCTTC.

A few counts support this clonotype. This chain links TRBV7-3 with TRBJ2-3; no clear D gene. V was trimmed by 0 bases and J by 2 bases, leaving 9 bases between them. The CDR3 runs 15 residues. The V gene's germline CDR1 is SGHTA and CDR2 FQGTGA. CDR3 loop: CASSLTKIDTDTQYF. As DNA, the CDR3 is TGTGCCAGCAGCTTAACTAAAATAGACACAGATACGCAGTATTTT.

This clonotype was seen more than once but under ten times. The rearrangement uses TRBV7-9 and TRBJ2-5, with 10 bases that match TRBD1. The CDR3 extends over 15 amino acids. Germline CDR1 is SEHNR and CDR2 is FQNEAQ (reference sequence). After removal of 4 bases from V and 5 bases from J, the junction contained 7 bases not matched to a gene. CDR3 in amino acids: CASSSGTGEVETQYF. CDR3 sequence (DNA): TGTGCCAGCAGCTCCGGGACAGGGGAGGTGGAGACCCAGTACTTC.

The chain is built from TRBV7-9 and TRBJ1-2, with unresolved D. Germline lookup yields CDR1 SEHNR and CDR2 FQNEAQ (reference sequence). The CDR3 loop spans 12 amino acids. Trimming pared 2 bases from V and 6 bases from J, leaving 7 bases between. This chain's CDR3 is CASSLPVDGYTF. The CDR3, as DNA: TGTGCCAGCAGCTTACCCGTCGATGGCTACACCTTC.

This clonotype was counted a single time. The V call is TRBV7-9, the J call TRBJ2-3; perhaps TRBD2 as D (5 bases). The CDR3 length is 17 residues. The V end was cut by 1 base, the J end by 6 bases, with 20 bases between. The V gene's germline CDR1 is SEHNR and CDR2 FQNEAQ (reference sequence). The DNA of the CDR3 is TGTGCCAGCAGCTTAGAGACGAGCGGCGCTCCGAAGGATACGCAGTATTTT. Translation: CASSLETSGAPKDTQYF.

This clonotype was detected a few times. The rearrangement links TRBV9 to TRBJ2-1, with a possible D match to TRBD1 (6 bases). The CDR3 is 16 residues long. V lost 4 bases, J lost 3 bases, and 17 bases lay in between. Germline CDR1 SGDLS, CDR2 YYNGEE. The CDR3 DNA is TGTGCCAGCAGCCCGACGGACAGCAGATTCTACAATGAGCAGTTCTTC. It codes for CASSPTDSRFYNEQFF.

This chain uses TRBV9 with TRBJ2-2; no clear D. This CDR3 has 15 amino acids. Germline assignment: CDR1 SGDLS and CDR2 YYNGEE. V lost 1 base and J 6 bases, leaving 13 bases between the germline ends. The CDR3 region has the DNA TGTGCCAGCAGCGTATTGGGCCATGGACCCGGGGAGCTGTTTTTT. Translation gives CASSVLGHGPGELFF.

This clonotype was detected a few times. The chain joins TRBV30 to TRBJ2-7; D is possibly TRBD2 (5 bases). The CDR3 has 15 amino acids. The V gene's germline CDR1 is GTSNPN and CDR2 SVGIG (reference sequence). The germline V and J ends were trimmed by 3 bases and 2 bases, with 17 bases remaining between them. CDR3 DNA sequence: TGTGCCTGGAGGAGTGAGGGCCGGGCCCCCTACGAGCAGTACTTC. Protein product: CAWRSEGRAPYEQYF.

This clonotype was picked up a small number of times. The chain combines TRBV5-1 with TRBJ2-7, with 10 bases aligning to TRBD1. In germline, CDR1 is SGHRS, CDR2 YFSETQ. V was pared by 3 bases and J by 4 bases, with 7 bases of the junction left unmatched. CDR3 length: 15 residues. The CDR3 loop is CASSSGTGEFYEQYF. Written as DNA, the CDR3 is TGCGCCAGCAGCTCCGGGACAGGGGAATTTTACGAGCAGTACTTC.